This T cell receptor beta chain was found in a study of blood T cell repertoires in COVID-19. Study details: COVID-19 samples, acute and convalescent, were from the United States, Italy and Spain. From T cells, B-cell-depleted T cells, or PBMCs came the material, which was cDNA or gDNA.

This CDR3 is 14 amino acids long. The V and J ends lost 3 bases and 2 bases respectively, with 13 bases between them. Germline V gene data show CDR1 as DFQATT and CDR2 as SNEGSKA (reference sequence). The assay was immunoSEQ multiplex PCR, and TCRdb's table has in-frame clones only and misses some. The sample lists 150,000 to 200,000 clones, approximately 85% seen once, with 6.9% in the top ten. Sequencing was carried out using peripheral blood. The TCR comes from an elderly man with COVID-19, enrolled during active disease. This chain links TRBV20-1 with TRBJ1-2; possibly TRBD1 for D (5 bases). The CDR3 loop reads CSASVTAANYGYTF. The DNA of the CDR3 is TGCAGTGCTAGTGTGACAGCCGCCAACTATGGCTACACCTTC.